What follows describes a single TCR beta chain. TCRdb re-analysed the RT-PCR reads in MiXCR, keeping a single row per CDR3 protein. Of about 200,000 distinct CDR3 sequences in the sample, 41% were seen once. The data originate from a study of patients and donors after allogeneic stem cell transplantation. The sequencing input was blood, either unsorted or a sorted T cell fraction (not recorded which). The TCR sequence derives from a human donor who was either an allogeneic HSCT recipient or a stem cell or donor lymphocyte infusion donor (not recorded which). It is not recorded whose cells these are; they may come from a transplant donor.

CDR3 in amino acids: CSAPLAGVSDTQYF. The CDR3, as DNA: TGCAGCGCTCCTCTGGCGGGAGTGTCGGATACGCAGTATTTT. The chain combines TRBV29-1 with TRBJ2-3; 7 positions match TRBD2. V lost 7 bases to trimming and J lost 6 bases; unmatched junction nucleotides: 13. Germline loops: CDR1 SQVTM, CDR2 ANQGSEA. The length of the CDR3 is 14 residues.